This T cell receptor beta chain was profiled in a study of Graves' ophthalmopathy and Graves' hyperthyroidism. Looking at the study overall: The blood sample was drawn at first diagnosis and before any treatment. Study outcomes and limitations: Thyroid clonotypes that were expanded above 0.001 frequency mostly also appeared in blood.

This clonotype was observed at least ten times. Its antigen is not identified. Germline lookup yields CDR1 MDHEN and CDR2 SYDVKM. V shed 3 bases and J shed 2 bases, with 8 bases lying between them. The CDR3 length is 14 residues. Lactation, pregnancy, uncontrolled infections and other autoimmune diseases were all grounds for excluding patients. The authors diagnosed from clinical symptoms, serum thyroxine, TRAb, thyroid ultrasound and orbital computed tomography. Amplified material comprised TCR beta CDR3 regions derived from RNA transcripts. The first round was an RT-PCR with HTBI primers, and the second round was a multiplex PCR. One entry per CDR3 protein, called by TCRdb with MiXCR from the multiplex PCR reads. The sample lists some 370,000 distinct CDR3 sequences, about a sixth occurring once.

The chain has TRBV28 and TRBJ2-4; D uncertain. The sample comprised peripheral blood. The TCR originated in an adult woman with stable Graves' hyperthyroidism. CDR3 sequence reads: CASSFEATKNIQYF. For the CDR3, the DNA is TGTGCCAGCAGTTTTGAGGCTACCAAAAACATTCAGTACTTC.